This T cell receptor beta chain comes out of a study of PD-1 blockade in classical Hodgkin lymphoma. The study's findings and limits: Reported baseline diversity: healthy donors highest, relapsed/refractory patients lowest. Newly diagnosed patients had diversity similar to the baseline diversity of complete responders.

The CDR3 totals 13 residues. Germline V gene lookup returns CDR1 SQVTM and CDR2 ANQGSEA. Trimming took off 4 bases at V and 3 bases at J, with 13 bases between the two ends. Each patient's relapse followed autologous stem cell transplantation, and brentuximab vedotin exposure varied. The repertoire was sequenced with immunoSEQ multiplex PCR; TCRdb's copy has only in-frame clones and lacks some. The table includes 11,000 or so clones, about three quarters detected once. Comments on this clone: The antigen is not known.

V gene TRBV29-1 combines with J gene TRBJ2-7; D unclear. The sequencing used peripheral blood mononuclear cells (PBMCs), collected at baseline. The clonotype was recovered from a human donor with classical Hodgkin lymphoma. The CDR3 region is CSVVTSSNYEQYF. In DNA, the CDR3 is TGCAGCGTTGTGACGTCGAGCAACTACGAGCAGTACTTC.